This TCR beta chain was observed in a study of T cells in Graves' hyperthyroidism and ophthalmopathy. The CDR3 extends over 15 amino acids. V shed 4 bases and J 0 bases; nucleotides not matched to a gene: 7. Germline CDR1 SGHNT, CDR2 YYREEE (reference sequence). Patients aged 18 to 65 had newly diagnosed hyperthyroidism lasting under 2 months. Researchers barred patients who had uncontrolled infection, other autoimmune disease, pregnancy or lactation. This clonotype appeared many times. Template material for amplifying TCR beta CDR3 regions consisted of RNA transcripts. A set of HTBI primers served as the primers for a first-round RT-PCR of the TCR CDR3. MiXCR, run by TCRdb on the multiplex PCR reads, gives a single entry per CDR3 protein. This sample has roughly 570,000 distinct CDR3 sequences; about 43% occur once, and the top ten carry about 8%.

The sample comprised peripheral blood or thyroid tissue (not recorded which). This clonotype originated in a woman aged 18 to 35 with Graves' hyperthyroidism. This chain links TRBV5-4 with TRBJ2-7, with 7 bases that match TRBD1. The CDR3 region has the DNA TGTGCCAGCAGCGATACGACAGGGACCTCCTACGAGCAGTACTTC. Translated: CASSDTTGTSYEQYF.